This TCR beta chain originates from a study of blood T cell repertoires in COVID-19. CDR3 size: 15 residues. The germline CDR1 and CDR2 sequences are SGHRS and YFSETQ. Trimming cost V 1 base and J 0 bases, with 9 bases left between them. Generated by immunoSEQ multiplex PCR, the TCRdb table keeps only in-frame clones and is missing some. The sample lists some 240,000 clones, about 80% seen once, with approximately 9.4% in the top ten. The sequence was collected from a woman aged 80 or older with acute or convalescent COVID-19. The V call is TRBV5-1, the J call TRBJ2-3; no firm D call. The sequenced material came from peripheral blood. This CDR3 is CASSLTPVSTDTQYF. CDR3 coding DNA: TGCGCCAGCAGCTTGACCCCGGTTAGCACAGATACGCAGTATTTT.